This TCR beta chain came from a study of blood T cell repertoires in COVID-19. The assay was immunoSEQ multiplex PCR, and TCRdb's table has in-frame clones only and misses some. The sample comprises about 480,000 clones, roughly 90% of which are singletons, and around 1.9% rests with the top ten. This CDR3 contains 14 residues. Germline trimming cut 2 bases from V and 1 base from J; bases unmatched to any gene: 1. CDR1 is KGHSH and CDR2 is LQKENI in the germline V gene. The receptor was derived from a woman aged 40 to 50 who had recovered from COVID-19. Sequencing used PBMCs or T cells enriched from blood (not recorded which). The J gene is TRBJ1-2, the V gene TRBV18; 7 bases line up with TRBD1. CDR3 in amino acids: CASSPGTDNYGYTF. Written as DNA, the CDR3 is TGTGCCAGCTCACCAGGGACAGATAACTATGGCTACACCTTC.